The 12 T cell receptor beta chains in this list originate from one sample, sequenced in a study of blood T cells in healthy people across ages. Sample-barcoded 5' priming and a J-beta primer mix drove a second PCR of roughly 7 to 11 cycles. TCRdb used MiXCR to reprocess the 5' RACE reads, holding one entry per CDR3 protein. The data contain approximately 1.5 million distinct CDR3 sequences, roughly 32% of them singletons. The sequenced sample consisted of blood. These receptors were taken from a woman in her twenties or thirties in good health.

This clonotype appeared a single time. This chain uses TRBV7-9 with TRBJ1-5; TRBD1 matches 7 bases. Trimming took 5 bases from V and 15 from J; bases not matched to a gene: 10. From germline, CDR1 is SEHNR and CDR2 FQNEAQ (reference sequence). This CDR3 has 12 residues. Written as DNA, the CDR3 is TGTGCCAGCAGCAAAGAGGACAGGAGCCGGCATTTT. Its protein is CASSKEDRSRHF.

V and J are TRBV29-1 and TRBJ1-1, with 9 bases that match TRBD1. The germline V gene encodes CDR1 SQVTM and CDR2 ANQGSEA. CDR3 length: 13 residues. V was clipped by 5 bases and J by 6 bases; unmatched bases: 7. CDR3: CSVFNRGQAEAFF. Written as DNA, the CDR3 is TGCAGCGTTTTTAACAGGGGGCAGGCTGAAGCTTTCTTT.

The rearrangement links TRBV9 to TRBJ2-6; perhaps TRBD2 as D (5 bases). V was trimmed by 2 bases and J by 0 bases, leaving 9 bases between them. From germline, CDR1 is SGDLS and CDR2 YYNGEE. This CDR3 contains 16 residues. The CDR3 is CASSVGGFSGANVLTF. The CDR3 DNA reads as TGTGCCAGCAGCGTTGGAGGCTTCTCTGGGGCCAACGTCCTGACTTTC.

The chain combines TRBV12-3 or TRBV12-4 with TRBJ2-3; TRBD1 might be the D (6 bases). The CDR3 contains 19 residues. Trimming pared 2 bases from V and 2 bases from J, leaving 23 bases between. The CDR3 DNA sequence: TGTGCCAGCAGTTTAAGGTCCCTTGCGGTAGGGGGATTCACAGATACGCAGTATTTT. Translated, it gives CASSLRSLAVGGFTDTQYF.

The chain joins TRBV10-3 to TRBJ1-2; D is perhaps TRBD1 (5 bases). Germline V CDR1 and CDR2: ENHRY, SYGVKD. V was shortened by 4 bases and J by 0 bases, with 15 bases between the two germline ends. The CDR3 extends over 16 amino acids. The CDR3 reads CAISGPGRRSNYGYTF. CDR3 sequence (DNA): TGTGCCATCAGTGGTCCAGGGAGGAGGTCTAACTATGGCTACACCTTC.

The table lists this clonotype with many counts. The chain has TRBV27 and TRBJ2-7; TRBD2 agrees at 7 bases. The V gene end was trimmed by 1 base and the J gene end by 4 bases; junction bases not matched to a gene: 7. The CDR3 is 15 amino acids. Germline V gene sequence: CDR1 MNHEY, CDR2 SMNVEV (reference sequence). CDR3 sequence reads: CASSLLGRVGYEQYF. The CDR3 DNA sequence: TGTGCCAGCAGTTTATTAGGGAGGGTAGGGTACGAGCAGTACTTC.

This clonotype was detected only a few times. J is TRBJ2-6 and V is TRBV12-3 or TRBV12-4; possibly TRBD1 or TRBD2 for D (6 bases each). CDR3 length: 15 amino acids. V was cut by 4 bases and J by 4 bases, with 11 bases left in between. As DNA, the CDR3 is TGTGCCAGCAGTTCGGGGGCGAAAGGGGCCAACGTCCTGACTTTC. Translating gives CASSSGAKGANVLTF.

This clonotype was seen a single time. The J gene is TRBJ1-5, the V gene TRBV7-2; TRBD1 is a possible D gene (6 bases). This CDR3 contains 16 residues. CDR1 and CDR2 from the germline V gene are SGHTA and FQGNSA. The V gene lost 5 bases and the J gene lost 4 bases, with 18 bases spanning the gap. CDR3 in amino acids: CASSLEGVGWNQPQHF. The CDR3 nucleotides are TGTGCCAGCAGCCTAGAGGGGGTGGGATGGAATCAGCCCCAGCATTTT.

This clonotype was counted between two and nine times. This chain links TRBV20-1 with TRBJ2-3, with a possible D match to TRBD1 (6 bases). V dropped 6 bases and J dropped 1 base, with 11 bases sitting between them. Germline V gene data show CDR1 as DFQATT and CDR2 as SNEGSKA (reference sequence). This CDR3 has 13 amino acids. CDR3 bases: TGCAGTGCGGGGGCTGCAGGCACAGATACGCAGTATTTT. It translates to CSAGAAGTDTQYF.

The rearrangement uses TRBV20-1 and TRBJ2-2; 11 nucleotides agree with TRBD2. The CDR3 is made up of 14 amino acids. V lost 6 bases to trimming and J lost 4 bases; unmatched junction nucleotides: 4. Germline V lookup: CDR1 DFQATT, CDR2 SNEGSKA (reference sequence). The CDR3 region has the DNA TGCAGTGCCGTTAGCGGGAGGGCCACCGGGGAGCTGTTTTTT. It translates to CSAVSGRATGELFF.

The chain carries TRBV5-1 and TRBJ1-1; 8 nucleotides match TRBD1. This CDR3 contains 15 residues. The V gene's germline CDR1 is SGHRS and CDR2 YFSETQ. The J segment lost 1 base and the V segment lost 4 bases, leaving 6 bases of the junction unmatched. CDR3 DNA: TGCGCCAGCAGCCCAGACCAGGGGGCGAACACTGAAGCTTTCTTT. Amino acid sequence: CASSPDQGANTEAFF. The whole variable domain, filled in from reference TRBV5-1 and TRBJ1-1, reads KAGVTQTPRYLIKTRGQQVTLSCSPISGHRSVSWYQQTPGQGLQFLFEYFSETQRNKGNFPGRFSGRQFSNSRSEMNVSTLELGDSALYLCASSPDQGANTEAFFGQGTRLTVV.

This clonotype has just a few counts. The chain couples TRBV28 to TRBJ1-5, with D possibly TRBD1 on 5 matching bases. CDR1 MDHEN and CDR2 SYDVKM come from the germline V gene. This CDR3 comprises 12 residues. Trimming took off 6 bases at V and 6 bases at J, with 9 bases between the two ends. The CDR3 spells CASRQGVQPQHF. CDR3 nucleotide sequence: TGTGCCAGCAGGCAGGGTGTTCAGCCCCAGCATTTT.